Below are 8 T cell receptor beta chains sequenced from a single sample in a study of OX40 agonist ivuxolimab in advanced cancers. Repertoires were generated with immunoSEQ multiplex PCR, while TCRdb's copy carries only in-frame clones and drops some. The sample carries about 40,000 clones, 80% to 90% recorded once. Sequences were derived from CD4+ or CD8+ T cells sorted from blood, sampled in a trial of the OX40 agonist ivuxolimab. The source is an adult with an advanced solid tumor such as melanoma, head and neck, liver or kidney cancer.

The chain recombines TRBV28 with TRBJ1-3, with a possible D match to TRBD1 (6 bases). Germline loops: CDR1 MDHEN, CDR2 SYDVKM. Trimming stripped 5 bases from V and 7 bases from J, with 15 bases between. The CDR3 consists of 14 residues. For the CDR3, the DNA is TGTGCCAGCAGTCCAACTACAGGGATGAACACCATATATTTT. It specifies CASSPTTGMNTIYF.

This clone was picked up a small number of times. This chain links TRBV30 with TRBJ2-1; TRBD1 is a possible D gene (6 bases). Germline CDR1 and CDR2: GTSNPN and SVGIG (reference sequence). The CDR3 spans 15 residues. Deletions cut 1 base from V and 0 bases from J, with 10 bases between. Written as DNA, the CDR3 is TGTGCCTGGAGTGATGGCAGGGGCTCCTACAATGAGCAGTTCTTC. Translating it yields CAWSDGRGSYNEQFF.

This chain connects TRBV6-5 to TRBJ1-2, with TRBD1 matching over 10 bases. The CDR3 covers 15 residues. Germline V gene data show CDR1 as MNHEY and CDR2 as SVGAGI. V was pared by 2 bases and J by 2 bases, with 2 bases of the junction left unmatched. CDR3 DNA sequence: TGTGCCAGCAGTTACGAGGGACAGGGGAACTATGGCTACACCTTC. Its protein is CASSYEGQGNYGYTF.

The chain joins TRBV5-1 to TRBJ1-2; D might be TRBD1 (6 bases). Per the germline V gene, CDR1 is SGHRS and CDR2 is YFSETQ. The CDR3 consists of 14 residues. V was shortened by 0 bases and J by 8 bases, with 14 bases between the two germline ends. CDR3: CASSLEGQLSGYTF. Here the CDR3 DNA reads TGCGCCAGCAGCTTGGAGGGACAATTATCAGGCTACACCTTC. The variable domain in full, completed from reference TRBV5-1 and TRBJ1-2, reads KAGVTQTPRYLIKTRGQQVTLSCSPISGHRSVSWYQQTPGQGLQFLFEYFSETQRNKGNFPGRFSGRQFSNSRSEMNVSTLELGDSALYLCASSLEGQLSGYTFGSGTRLTVV.

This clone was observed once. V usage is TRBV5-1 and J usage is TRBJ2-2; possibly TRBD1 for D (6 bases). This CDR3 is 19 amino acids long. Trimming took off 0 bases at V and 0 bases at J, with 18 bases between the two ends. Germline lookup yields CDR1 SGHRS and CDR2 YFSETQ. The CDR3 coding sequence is TGCGCCAGCAGCTTGGGCCTCCGGGACACATTATCGAACACCGGGGAGCTGTTTTTT. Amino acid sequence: CASSLGLRDTLSNTGELFF.

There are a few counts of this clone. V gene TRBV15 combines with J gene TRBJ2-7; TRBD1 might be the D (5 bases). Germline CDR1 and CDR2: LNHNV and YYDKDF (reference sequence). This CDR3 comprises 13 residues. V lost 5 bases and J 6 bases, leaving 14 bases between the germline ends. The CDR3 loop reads CATSRAARVEQYF. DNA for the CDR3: TGTGCCACCAGCCGGGCCGCCAGGGTCGAGCAGTACTTC.

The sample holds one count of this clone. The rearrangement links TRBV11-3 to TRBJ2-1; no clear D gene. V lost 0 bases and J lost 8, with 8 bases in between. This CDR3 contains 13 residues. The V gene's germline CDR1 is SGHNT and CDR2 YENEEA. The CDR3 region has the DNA TGTGCCAGCAGCTTAGAACAGTTGGATGAGCAGTTCTTC. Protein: CASSLEQLDEQFF.

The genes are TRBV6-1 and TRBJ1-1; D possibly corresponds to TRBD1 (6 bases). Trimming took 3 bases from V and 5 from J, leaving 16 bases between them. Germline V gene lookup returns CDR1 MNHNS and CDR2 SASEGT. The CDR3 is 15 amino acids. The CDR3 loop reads CASSEGHGRRTEAFF. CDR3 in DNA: TGTGCCAGCAGTGAGGGACACGGGAGAAGGACTGAAGCTTTCTTT.